One T cell receptor beta chain is described in this entry. The specificity of this receptor is unknown. It has no much larger one-base neighbor in the sample; base qualities were not kept. Compared with germline, V lacks 4 bases and J lacks 3 bases; bases without a gene match: 5. Its CDR3 holds 14 amino acids, cysteine through phenylalanine. Just the 42-base CDR3 DNA is kept, in frame starting at base 1. CDR1 SNHLY and CDR2 FYNNEI are derived from the germline V gene. Sample treatment or condition, as interpreted from the label and publication: approximately nine-day PBMC culture with coronavirus spike peptide pools or control peptides (ViraFEST assay). To expand antigen-specific T cells with peptide pools and then pick out the expanded clonotypes through TCR sequencing, the study relied on the ViraFEST assay. The convalescent patients' positive SARS-CoV-2 PCR tests were from March to December 2020, which was before the Alpha, Beta and Delta variants emerged in the United States. Two million PBMCs per well were cultured in IMDM with roughly 5% human AB serum and 8.5 to 10 IU/ml IL-2, plus 10 ug/ml peptide pools. Half of the culture medium was replaced with fresh IL-2-containing medium on days 3 and 7. Once the cells had been in culture for roughly 11 days, the EasySep CD4+ T cell isolation kit was used to isolate CD4+ T cells by negative selection. Ficoll-Paque Plus gradient centrifugation was used to isolate PBMCs from whole blood, and the isolated PBMCs were then either used fresh or cryopreserved at -140C. Culture conditions were generally each tested in triplicate wells.

These data belong to a study of vaccination and CD4 T cells after COVID-19 (dated 2022 in TCRdb). For the study in its entirety: Every convalescent patient had a positive nasal swab PCR test for SARS-CoV-2, with mild disease in about nine patients and severe disease in one. Six males and four females were included in the convalescent cohort, with two Hispanic individuals, seven Caucasians, two Asians and one multiracial person represented. Participants got two doses of the Pfizer-BioNTech BNT162b2 vaccine (n=8) or two doses of the Moderna mRNA-1273 vaccine (n=2). Post-COVID blood samples were collected from convalescent patients a median of around 100 days after diagnosis, with a range of roughly 35 to 170 days. Post-vaccine blood samples were collected a median of about 69 days after the second vaccine dose, ranging from roughly 14 to 241 days. The cultures were stimulated with overlapping spike peptide pools from SARS-CoV-2 and from the common cold coronaviruses HCoV-NL63, HCoV-OC43 and HCoV-229E. Control cultures used a CEFX viral epitope pool as positive control, an HIV-1 Nef peptide pool as negative control, or no peptide. In 9 to 11 COVID-19 convalescent patients and a few infection-naive healthy vaccine recipients, researchers compared the spike-specific CD4+ TCR repertoire from before mRNA vaccination with the repertoire from after. Findings and caveats that apply to the study as a whole: In convalescent patients, a median roughly 85% of post-vaccine SARS-CoV-2-reactive clones were detected only after vaccination, and vaccine-specific priming was suggested by this finding. The median number of SARS-CoV-2-reactive clonotypes rose from 20 to 25 after infection to 38 after vaccination, but the change was not significant. The number of convalescent patients in the study was relatively small, and the study did not examine early timepoints following natural infection. In convalescent patients, nearly all vaccine-specific clones (304 of 307) were found to be mono-reactive for SARS-CoV-2 spike rather than cross-reactive with common cold coronaviruses.

The library came from PCR. DNA from cultured CD4+ T cells was subjected to TCR sequencing with the Oncomine TCR Beta short-read assay at the Johns Hopkins FTIC core. The QIAamp micro DNA kit was used to extract genomic DNA from the cultured CD4+ T cells. Oncomine TCR Beta libraries from cultured CD4+ T cells were pooled with unique dual indexes and sequenced on an Illumina iSeq 100. For the original study's pipeline: Non-productive sequences were removed, and CDR3s that did not start with C, did not end with F or W, or were shorter than 7 amino acids were discarded. The MANAFEST web application identified antigen-specific clonotypes by comparing peptide-stimulated wells against reference wells and other culture wells. For a clone to be called positive, the clone needed an FDR below 0.05, an odds ratio above 5, and a productive frequency above 0.1% in at least two of three replicate wells. Clonotypes that were significantly expanded in both SARS-CoV-2 spike wells and at least one common cold coronavirus spike condition were defined as cross-reactive. CDR3 homology was assessed with Levenshtein distances (stringdist) and unrooted phylogenetic trees (ape) in R version 3.6.1. TCRdb trimmed public reads at Q25 via fastp, called clones via MiXCR and kept in-frame beta chains. When rows share a CDR3 protein, they turn into one entry using the most common DNA and genes. The V and J calls and clone size come from TCRdb's table, not from the authors' own analysis. The sample table lists around 14,000 distinct CDR3 sequences, just under 35% of them with a count of one. Around a third of the sample rests with the top ten.

The receptor comes from a human donor with COVID-19. Sequencing input: cultured CD4+ T cells from blood. Recombination connected TRBV2 to TRBJ2-7, with 8 bases in between that match TRBD2. The CDR3 region: CASSGGAGVYEQYF. In nucleotides, the sequence is TGTGCCAGCAGTGGAGGAGCGGGGGTCTACGAGCAGTACTTC.